Reported below is one TCR beta chain. This receptor's antigen is unknown. The input lacks base qualities; no much larger clone sits a single base away. In the germline V gene, CDR1 corresponds to LGHNA and CDR2 to YSLEER. The CDR3 runs 12 amino acids, cysteine and phenylalanine included. Just CDR3 DNA is preserved here, 36 bases in frame from base 1. The trim is 6 bases for V and 2 bases for J, with a gap of 7 bases between the germline ends. TCR sequencing with the immunoSEQ assay provided the T-cell fraction in tumor and uninvolved lung tissue. On the authors' methods: To analyze survival, patients were divided into a high T-cell fraction group (upper tertile) and a low T-cell fraction group (lower two tertiles), and the two groups were compared using a log-rank test. Paired tumor versus uninvolved lung differences in T-cell fraction were tested with a signed-rank test. TCRdb took this table from immuneACCESS and kept in-frame rearrangements with V and J called. Such tables lack part of the clones; where checked against another copy, unresolved V genes explain under half of the gap, and the rest is unexplained. V, J and clone size reflect that table, while D and trimming were determined from the DNA. This sample comprises around 13,000 clones, around 79% of them detected only once. Around 12% of the sample is held by the ten biggest clonotypes.

This sample is part of a study of tumor-infiltrating lymphocytes in localized non-small cell lung cancer (dated by TCRdb to the early 2020s). As for the study more broadly: Several histologies were represented in the cohort, which also included both smokers and never-smokers as well as patients whose samples were collected after neoadjuvant chemotherapy. Each patient provided resected tumor tissue plus uninvolved lung tissue from the same patient, with the uninvolved lung tissue described as non-adjacent to the tumor. Alongside flow cytometry, multiplex immunofluorescence, RNA-seq, exome sequencing and proteomics, TCR sequencing was applied to the same patients as one of several integrated assays. In total, the ICON cohort was made up of under 180 surgical patients who had localized non-small cell lung cancer and whose tumors were resected. The paired tumor versus uninvolved lung comparison of immunoSEQ T-cell fraction included 45 to 65 patients.

Patient enrollment in ICON started in early 2016, and the final patient was enrolled in 2018. A subcohort of approximately 76 patients provided fresh tumor and matched uninvolved tissue for in-depth immune analyses, with TCR sequencing among those analyses. DNA for TCR sequencing was isolated from bulk tissue, and no cell sorting was done. Broader findings and caveats from the paper: Recurrence-free survival showed no association with tumor T-cell fraction measured by TCR sequencing (p = 0.61). The TCR-derived T-cell fraction showed no difference between the flow cytometry-defined immunotypes IM1 (good prognosis) and IM2 (poor prognosis). Different pieces of the same tissue were used for different assays, so technical variation could not be separated from intratumor heterogeneity. Assay coverage varied across patients depending on available tissue quantity, so only a subset of the cohort had TCR sequencing. TCRbeta sequencing supported higher T cell infiltration in tumors than in uninvolved lung tissue, consistent with immunofluorescence CD3 counts.

The clonotype comes from a human donor with non-small cell lung cancer. The chain is assembled from TRBV4-3 and TRBJ1-2, with no D gene named confidently. The sample consisted of lung tumor tissue. The encoded CDR3 is CASSEGNYGYTF. The nucleotide sequence reads TGCGCCAGCAGTGAGGGAAACTATGGCTACACCTTC.